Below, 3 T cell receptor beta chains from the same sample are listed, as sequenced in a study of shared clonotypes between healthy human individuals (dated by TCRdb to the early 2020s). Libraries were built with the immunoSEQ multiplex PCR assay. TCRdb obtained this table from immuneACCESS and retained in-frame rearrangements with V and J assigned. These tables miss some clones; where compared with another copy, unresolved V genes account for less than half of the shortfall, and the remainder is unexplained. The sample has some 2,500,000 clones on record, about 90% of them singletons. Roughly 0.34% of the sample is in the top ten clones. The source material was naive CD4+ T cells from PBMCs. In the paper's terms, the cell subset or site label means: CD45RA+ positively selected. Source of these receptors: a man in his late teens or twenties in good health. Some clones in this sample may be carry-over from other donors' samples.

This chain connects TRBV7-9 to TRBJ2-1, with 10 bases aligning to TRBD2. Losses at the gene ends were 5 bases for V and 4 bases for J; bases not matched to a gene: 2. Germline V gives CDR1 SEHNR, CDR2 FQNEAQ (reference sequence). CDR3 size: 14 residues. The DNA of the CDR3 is TGTGCCAGCAGCCTACTAGCGGGATACAATGAGCAGTTCTTC. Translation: CASSLLAGYNEQFF.

CDR3 amino acids: CSVVTGGHQPQHF. CDR3 nucleotide sequence: TGCAGCGTTGTGACAGGGGGTCATCAGCCCCAGCATTTT. The rearrangement links TRBV29-1 to TRBJ1-5; TRBD1 matches at 9 bases. The CDR3 has 13 amino acids. V was clipped by 4 bases and J by 5 bases; unmatched bases: 3. Germline lookup yields CDR1 SQVTM and CDR2 ANQGSEA.

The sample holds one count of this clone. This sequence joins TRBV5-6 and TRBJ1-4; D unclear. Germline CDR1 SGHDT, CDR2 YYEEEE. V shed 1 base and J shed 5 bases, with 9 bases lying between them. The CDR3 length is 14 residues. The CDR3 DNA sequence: TGTGCCAGCAGCTTGTTGCCGGACAATGAAAAACTGTTTTTT. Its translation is CASSLLPDNEKLFF.